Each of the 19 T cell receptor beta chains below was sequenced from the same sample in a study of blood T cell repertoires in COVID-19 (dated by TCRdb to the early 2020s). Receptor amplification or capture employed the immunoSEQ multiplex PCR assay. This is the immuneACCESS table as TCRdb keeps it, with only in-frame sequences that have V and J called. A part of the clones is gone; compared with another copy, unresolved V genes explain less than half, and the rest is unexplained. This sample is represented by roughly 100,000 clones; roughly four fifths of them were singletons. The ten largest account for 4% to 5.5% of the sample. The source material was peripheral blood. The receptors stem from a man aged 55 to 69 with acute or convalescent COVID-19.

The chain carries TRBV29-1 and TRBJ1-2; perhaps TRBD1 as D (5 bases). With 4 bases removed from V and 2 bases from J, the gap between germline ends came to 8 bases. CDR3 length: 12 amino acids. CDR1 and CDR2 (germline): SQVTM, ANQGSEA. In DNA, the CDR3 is TGCAGCGTTGCACAGGACAACTATGGCTACACCTTC. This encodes CSVAQDNYGYTF.

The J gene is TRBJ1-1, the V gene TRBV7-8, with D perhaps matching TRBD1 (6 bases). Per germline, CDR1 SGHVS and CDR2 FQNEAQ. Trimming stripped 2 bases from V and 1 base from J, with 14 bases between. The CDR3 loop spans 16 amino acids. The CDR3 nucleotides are TGTGCCAGCAGCTTAAGGCGGGGGGCCGAGAACACTGAAGCTTTCTTT. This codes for CASSLRRGAENTEAFF.

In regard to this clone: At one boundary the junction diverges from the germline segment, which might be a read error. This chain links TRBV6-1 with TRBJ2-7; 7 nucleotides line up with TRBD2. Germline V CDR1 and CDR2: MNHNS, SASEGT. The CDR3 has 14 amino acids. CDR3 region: CASREGLGVDEQYF. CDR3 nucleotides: TGTGCCAGCAGAGAAGGACTAGGCGTCGACGAGCAGTACTTC.

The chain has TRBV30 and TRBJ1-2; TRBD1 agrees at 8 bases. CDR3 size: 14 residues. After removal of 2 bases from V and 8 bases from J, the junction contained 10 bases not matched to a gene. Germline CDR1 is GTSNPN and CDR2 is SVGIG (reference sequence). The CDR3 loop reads CAWSRDQGAGGYTF. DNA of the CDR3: TGTGCCTGGAGTCGGGATCAGGGGGCAGGGGGCTACACCTTC.

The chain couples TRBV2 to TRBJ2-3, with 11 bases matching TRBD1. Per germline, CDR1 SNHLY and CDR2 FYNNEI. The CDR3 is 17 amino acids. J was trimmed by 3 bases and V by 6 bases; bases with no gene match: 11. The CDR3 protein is CASRGGPGQGGTDTQYF. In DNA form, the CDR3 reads TGTGCCAGCAGGGGCGGACCGGGACAGGGGGGAACAGATACGCAGTATTTT.

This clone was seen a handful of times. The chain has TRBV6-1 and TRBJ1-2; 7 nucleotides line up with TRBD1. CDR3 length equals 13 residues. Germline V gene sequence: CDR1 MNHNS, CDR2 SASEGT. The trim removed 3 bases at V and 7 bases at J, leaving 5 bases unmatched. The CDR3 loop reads CASSDKGAGGYTF. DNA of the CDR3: TGTGCCAGCAGTGATAAGGGGGCTGGTGGCTACACCTTC.

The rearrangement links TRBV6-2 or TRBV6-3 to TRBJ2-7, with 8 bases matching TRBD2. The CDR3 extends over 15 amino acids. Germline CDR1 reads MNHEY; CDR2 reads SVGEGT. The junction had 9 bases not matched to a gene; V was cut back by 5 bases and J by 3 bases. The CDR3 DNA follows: TGTGCCAGCAGTCCCCGGACTAGCCATAGCTACGAGCAGTACTTC. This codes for CASSPRTSHSYEQYF.

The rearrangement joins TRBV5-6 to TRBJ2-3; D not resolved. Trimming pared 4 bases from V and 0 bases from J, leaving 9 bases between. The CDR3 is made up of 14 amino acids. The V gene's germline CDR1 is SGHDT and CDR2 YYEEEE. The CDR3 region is CASSGGYSTDTQYF. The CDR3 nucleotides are TGTGCCAGCAGCGGCGGTTATAGCACAGATACGCAGTATTTT.

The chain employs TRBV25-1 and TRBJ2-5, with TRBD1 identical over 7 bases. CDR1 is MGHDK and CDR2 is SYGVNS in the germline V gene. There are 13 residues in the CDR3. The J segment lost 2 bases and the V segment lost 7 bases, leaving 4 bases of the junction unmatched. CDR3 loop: CASNTGAQETQYF. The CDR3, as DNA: TGTGCCAGCAACACAGGGGCTCAAGAGACCCAGTACTTC.

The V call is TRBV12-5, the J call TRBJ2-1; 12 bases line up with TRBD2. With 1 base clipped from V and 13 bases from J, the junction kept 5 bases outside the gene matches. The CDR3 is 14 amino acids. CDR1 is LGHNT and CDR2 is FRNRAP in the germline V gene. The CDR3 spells CASGLEGLAGRQFF. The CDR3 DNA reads TGTGCTAGTGGTTTGGAAGGACTAGCGGGGCGCCAGTTCTTC.

As DNA, the CDR3 is TGCGCCAGCAGCTTGATAGGAGCGAGTTATCAGCCCCAGCATTTT. It encodes CASSLIGASYQPQHF. This chain joins TRBV5-1 and TRBJ1-5; D ambiguous. Germline V gives CDR1 SGHRS, CDR2 YFSETQ. The CDR3 runs to 15 residues. Trimming left V 1 base short and J 5 bases short, with 13 bases between. Complete variable domain (other parts from reference TRBV5-1 and TRBJ1-5): KAGVTQTPRYLIKTRGQQVTLSCSPISGHRSVSWYQQTPGQGLQFLFEYFSETQRNKGNFPGRFSGRQFSNSRSEMNVSTLELGDSALYLCASSLIGASYQPQHFGDGTRLSIL.

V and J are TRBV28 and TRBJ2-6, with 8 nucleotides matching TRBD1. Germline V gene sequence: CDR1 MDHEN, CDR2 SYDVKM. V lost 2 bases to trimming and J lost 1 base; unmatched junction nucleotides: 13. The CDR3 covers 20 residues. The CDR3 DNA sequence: TGTGCCAGCAGTTTAATTCCCCTCGGACAGGGTTGGTCTGGGGCCAACGTCCTGACTTTC. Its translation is CASSLIPLGQGWSGANVLTF.

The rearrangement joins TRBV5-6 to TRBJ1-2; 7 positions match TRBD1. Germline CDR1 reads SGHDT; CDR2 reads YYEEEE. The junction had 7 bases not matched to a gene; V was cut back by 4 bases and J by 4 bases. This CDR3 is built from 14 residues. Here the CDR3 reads CASSLPGTAYGYTF. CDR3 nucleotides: TGTGCCAGCAGCCTACCCGGGACAGCCTATGGCTACACCTTC.

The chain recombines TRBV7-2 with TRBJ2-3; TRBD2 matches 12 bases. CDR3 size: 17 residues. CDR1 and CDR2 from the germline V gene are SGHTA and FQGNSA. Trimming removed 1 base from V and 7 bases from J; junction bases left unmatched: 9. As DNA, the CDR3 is TGTGCCAGCAGCTTAGACGAGCTAGCGGGGGGGCAAAATACGCAGTATTTT. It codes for CASSLDELAGGQNTQYF.

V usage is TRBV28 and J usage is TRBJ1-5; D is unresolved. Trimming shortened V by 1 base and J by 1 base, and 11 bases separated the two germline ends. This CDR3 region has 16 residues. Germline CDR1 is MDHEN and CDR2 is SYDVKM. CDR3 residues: CASSLLGSRSNQPQHF. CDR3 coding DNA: TGTGCCAGCAGTTTATTAGGCAGCAGGAGCAATCAGCCCCAGCATTTT.

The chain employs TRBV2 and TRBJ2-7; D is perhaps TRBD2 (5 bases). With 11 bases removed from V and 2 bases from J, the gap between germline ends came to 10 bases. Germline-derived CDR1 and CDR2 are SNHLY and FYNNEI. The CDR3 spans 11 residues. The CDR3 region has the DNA TGTGCCGGAGGACGGGCCTACGAGCAGTACTTC. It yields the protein CAGGRAYEQYF.

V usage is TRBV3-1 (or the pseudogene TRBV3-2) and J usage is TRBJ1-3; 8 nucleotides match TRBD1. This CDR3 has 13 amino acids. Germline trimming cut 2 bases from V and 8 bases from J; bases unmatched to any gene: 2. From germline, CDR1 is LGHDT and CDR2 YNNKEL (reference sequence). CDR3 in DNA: TGTGCCAGCAGCCAACAGGGGGCAGACACCATATATTTT. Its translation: CASSQQGADTIYF.

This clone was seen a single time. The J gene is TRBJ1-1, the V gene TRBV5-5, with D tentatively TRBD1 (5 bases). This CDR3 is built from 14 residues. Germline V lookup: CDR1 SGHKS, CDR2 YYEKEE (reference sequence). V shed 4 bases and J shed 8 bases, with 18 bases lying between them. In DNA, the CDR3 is TGTGCCAGCAGCCCCTTGACAGTTGCTACCGAAGCTTTCTTT. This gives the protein CASSPLTVATEAFF.

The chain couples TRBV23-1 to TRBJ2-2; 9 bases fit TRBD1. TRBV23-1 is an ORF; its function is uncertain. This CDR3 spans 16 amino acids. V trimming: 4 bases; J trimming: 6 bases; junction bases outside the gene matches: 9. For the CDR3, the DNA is TGCGCCAGCAGTCGGGACGGACAGGGGAAGGCCGGGGAGCTGTTTTTT. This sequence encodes CASSRDGQGKAGELFF.